This TCR beta chain derives from a study of T-cell reconstitution after alpha-beta-depleted transplantation in children. This sample's TCRbeta library carried unique molecular identifier barcodes. TCRdb ran MiXCR on the PCR reads and lists one entry per CDR3 protein. Of hundreds of thousands of distinct CDR3 sequences listed, 9.5% to 10% are singletons. The CDR3 runs to 14 residues. V dropped 6 bases and J dropped 4; count of bases not matched to a gene: 8. CDR1 is LGHDT and CDR2 is YNNKEL in the germline V gene (reference sequence). The specimen comprised PBMCs from the stem cell graft donor, sampled from the stem cell graft. This clonotype originated in a human donor who donated a stem cell graft to a child with SCID. The genes are TRBV3-1 and TRBJ1-2; TRBD1 matches 7 bases. The CDR3 protein is CASSLSGTVYGYTF. CDR3 sequence (DNA): TGTGCCAGCAGTCTTTCCGGGACAGTCTATGGCTACACCTTC.